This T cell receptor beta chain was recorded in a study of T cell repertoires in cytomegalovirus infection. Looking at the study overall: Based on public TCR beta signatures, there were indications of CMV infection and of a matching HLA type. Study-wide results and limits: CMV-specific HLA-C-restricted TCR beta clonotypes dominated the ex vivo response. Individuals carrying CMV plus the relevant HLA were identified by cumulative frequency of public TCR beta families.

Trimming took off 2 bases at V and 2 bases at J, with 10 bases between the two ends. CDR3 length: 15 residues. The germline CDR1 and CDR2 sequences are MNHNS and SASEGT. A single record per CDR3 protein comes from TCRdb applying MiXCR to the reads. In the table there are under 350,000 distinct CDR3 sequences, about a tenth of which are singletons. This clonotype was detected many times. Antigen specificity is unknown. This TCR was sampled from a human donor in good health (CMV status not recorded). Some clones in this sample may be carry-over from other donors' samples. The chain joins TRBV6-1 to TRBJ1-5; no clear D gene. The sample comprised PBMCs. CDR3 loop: CASSEMSAGNQPQHF. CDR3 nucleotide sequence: TGTGCCAGCAGTGAAATGTCAGCTGGCAATCAGCCCCAGCATTTT.